This paragraph covers one T cell receptor beta chain sequence. Per the study methods: Estimation of nucleated cell counts was performed using reference gene primer amplification. Clones were read by immunoSEQ multiplex PCR, and TCRdb kept only the in-frame ones, dropping some. That table is the source of V, J and clone size, and D and trimming were worked out from the DNA. This sample has some 220,000 clones, with approximately 80% found just once. Germline CDR1 reads MDHEN; CDR2 reads SYDVKM. V was pared by 3 bases and J by 5 bases, with 10 bases of the junction left unmatched. The CDR3 length is 16 residues. The record originates from a study of blood T cell repertoires in COVID-19. Study as a whole: Some COVID-19 samples were acute and others convalescent; all came from the United States, Italy and Spain. Sample material is recorded as cDNA or gDNA derived from T cells, B-cell-depleted T cells, or PBMCs.

The receptor comes from a human donor in a cohort sampled during active COVID-19. Sequencing was done on a sample of peripheral blood. The chain employs TRBV28 and TRBJ2-5; 9 nucleotides align to TRBD1. The CDR3 DNA is TGTGCCAGCAGTTTTTCCCAGACAGGGGGGTATGAGACCCAGTACTTC. Translating gives CASSFSQTGGYETQYF.